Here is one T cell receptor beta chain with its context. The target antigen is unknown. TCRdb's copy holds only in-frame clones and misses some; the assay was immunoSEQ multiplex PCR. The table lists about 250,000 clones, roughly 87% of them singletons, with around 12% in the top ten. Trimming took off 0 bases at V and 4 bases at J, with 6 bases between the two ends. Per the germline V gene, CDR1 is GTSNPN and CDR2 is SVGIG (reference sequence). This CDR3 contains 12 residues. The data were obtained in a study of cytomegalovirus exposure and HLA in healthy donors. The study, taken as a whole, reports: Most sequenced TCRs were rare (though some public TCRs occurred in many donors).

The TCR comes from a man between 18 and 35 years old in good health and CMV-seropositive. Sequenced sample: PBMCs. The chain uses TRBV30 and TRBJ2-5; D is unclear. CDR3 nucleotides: TGTGCCTGGAGTGTACCTCCAGAGACCCAGTACTTC. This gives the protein CAWSVPPETQYF.